Listed below are T cell receptor beta chains from one sample, sequenced in a study of T cell repertoires in cytomegalovirus infection. TCRdb used MiXCR to reprocess the reads, holding one entry per CDR3 protein. The data contain about 360,000 distinct CDR3 sequences, 15% to 20% of them singletons. Sequenced: PBMCs. These TCRs come from a human donor in good health (CMV status not recorded). Some clones in this sample may be carry-over from other donors' samples. CDR3s include the opening cysteine and the closing phenylalanine or tryptophan. The D gene is left open where the match is weak. Size is omitted from some rows. Given values are once, few, many or a class for expanded clones.

V gene	J gene	clone size	D gene	CDR3 protein	CDR3 DNA
TRBV20-1	TRBJ1-4	few	.	CSARDPGDRFSGEKLFF	TGCAGTGCTAGAGACCCGGGGGACCGCTTTTCTGGTGAAAAACTGTTTTTT
TRBV11-2	TRBJ2-1	few	.	CASTPERASGKQFF	TGTGCCAGCACCCCCGAGCGAGCATCCGGGAAGCAGTTCTTC
TRBV7-8	TRBJ2-3	many	TRBD2	CASSLGGRGTDTQYF	TGTGCCAGCAGCTTAGGGGGGAGGGGCACAGATACGCAGTATTTT
TRBV10-3	TRBJ2-6	.	TRBD1	CAISEISGQGSGANVLTF	TGTGCCATCAGTGAAATCTCGGGACAGGGCTCTGGGGCCAACGTCCTGACTTTC
TRBV5-1	TRBJ1-4	many	TRBD1	CASSLAGTGDEKLFF	TGTGCCAGCAGCTTAGCCGGGACAGGGGATGAAAAACTGTTTTTT
TRBV7-2	TRBJ1-5	once	.	CASSLANTQPQHF	TGTGCCAGCAGCTTAGCGAACACTCAGCCCCAGCATTTT
TRBV29-1	TRBJ2-3	.	.	CSSTGRTGADTQYF	TGCAGCTCCACCGGTCGGACGGGGGCAGATACGCAGTATTTT
TRBV28	TRBJ1-4	few	TRBD1	CASRTGLWEKLFF	TGTGCCAGCAGGACAGGGTTATGGGAAAAACTGTTTTTT
TRBV20-1	TRBJ2-5	few	.	CSASKGGEETQYF	TGCAGTGCTAGTAAGGGTGGGGAAGAGACCCAGTACTTC
TRBV7-2	TRBJ1-6	many	.	CASSAGGQHNSPLHF	TGTGCCAGCAGCGCTGGGGGGCAGCATAATTCACCCCTCCACTTT
TRBV3-1	TRBJ2-1	.	TRBD2	CASSQGGGLNEQFF	TGTGCCAGCAGCCAAGGCGGGGGACTAAATGAGCAGTTCTTC
TRBV20-1	TRBJ2-7	.	TRBD2	CSATSGSSYEQYF	TGCAGTGCAACTAGCGGGAGCAGCTACGAGCAGTACTTC
TRBV11-2	TRBJ1-1	.	.	CASSLGRGGEAFF	TGTGCCAGCAGCTTAGGCCGGGGAGGTGAAGCTTTCTTT
TRBV6-1	TRBJ1-4	many	.	CASSEGGTTNEKLFF	TGTGCCAGCAGTGAAGGTGGCACTACTAATGAAAAACTGTTTTTT
TRBV6-5	TRBJ1-2	few	.	CASSLGKIYGYTF	TGTGCCAGCAGTTTAGGGAAAATCTATGGCTACACCTTC
TRBV7-2	TRBJ2-3	many	.	CASSLIMSPDTQYF	TGTGCCAGCAGCTTAATTATGTCCCCAGATACGCAGTATTTT
TRBV9	TRBJ1-6	.	.	CASSVDARSPLHF	TGTGCCAGCAGCGTGGACGCGCGCTCACCCCTCCACTTT
TRBV28	TRBJ2-4	many	TRBD1	CASSPGGTGGQNIQYF	TGTGCCAGCAGTCCGGGCGGGACAGGGGGCCAAAACATTCAGTACTTC
TRBV19	TRBJ1-5	.	.	CASSIPLVRAGSNQPQHF	TGTGCCAGTAGTATACCGCTCGTCCGCGCTGGTAGCAATCAGCCCCAGCATTTT
TRBV20-1	TRBJ2-1	few	TRBD1	CSASRDSPYEQFF	TGCAGTGCTAGTCGGGACAGCCCTTACGAGCAGTTCTTC
TRBV28	TRBJ1-2	.	.	CASSPATGNYGYTF	TGTGCCAGCAGTCCCGCGACCGGGAACTATGGCTACACCTTC
TRBV7-7	TRBJ2-3	few	.	CASSPMHSTDTQYF	TGTGCCAGCAGCCCCATGCACAGCACAGATACGCAGTATTTT
TRBV28	TRBJ2-5	many	TRBD2	CASSLLAGGEETQYF	TGTGCCAGCAGCCTTCTAGCGGGGGGCGAAGAGACCCAGTACTTC
TRBV7-2	TRBJ2-7	many	TRBD1	CASSLVGDRAYEQYF	TGTGCCAGCAGCTTAGTCGGGGACAGGGCCTACGAGCAGTACTTC
TRBV20-1	TRBJ1-1	few	TRBD1	CSAAGTANTEAFF	TGCAGTGCGGCCGGGACAGCGAACACTGAAGCTTTCTTT
TRBV5-1	TRBJ1-4	few	.	CASSFTKATNEKLFF	TGCGCCAGCAGCTTCACGAAAGCAACTAATGAAAAACTGTTTTTT
TRBV11-2	TRBJ2-1	.	TRBD2	CASSPGLENNEQFF	TGTGCCAGCAGCCCAGGACTAGAAAACAATGAGCAGTTCTTC
TRBV6-2/TRBV6-3	TRBJ2-2	many	TRBD2	CASSYPPLREGRTGELFF	TGTGCCAGCAGTTACCCGCCTCTGCGGGAGGGCCGCACCGGGGAGCTGTTTTTT
TRBV10-3	TRBJ1-5	few	.	CAISEQESQPQHF	TGTGCCATCAGTGAACAGGAGAGTCAGCCCCAGCATTTT
TRBV13	TRBJ2-7	once	.	CASSLGSAIHEQYF	TGTGCCAGCAGCTTAGGCAGCGCCATCCACGAGCAGTACTTC
TRBV20-1	TRBJ2-3	.	.	CSAILAGLDTQYF	TGCAGTGCTATTCTTGCGGGGCTGGATACGCAGTATTTT
TRBV20-1	TRBJ2-7	.	TRBD2	CSARDVAGDYYEQYF	TGCAGTGCTAGAGATGTAGCGGGGGATTACTACGAGCAGTACTTC
TRBV7-2	TRBJ2-3	many	.	CASSPRPRDAYGDTQYF	TGTGCCAGCAGCCCCAGGCCCCGGGACGCTTATGGAGATACGCAGTATTTT
TRBV7-2	TRBJ1-2	many	TRBD1	CASSLAGGDGYTF	TGTGCCAGCAGCTTAGCAGGGGGCGATGGCTACACCTTC
TRBV12-3/TRBV12-4	TRBJ2-1	few	TRBD1	CASSSRTGGYNEQFF	TGTGCCAGCAGTTCCAGGACAGGGGGCTACAATGAGCAGTTCTTC
TRBV2	TRBJ1-4	.	TRBD1	CASSNRGLNEKLFF	TGTGCCAGCAGTAACAGGGGGCTGAATGAAAAACTGTTTTTT
TRBV27	TRBJ2-1	.	TRBD2	CATRIAGASYNEQFF	TGTGCCACACGAATAGCGGGAGCGTCCTACAATGAGCAGTTCTTC
TRBV11-2	TRBJ2-5	.	.	CASSLARSFQETQYF	TGTGCCAGCAGCTTAGCTCGTTCCTTCCAAGAGACCCAGTACTTC
TRBV7-2	TRBJ2-1	.	.	CASSFTMSSYNEQFF	TGTGCCAGCAGCTTCACGATGAGCTCCTACAATGAGCAGTTCTTC
TRBV12-3/TRBV12-4	TRBJ2-5	many	TRBD1	CASSHPPGQLQETQYF	TGTGCCAGCAGTCACCCCCCGGGACAGTTACAAGAGACCCAGTACTTC
TRBV7-6	TRBJ2-5	many	.	CASSLDGGAQYF	TGTGCCAGCAGCTTAGATGGAGGGGCCCAGTACTTC
TRBV5-4	TRBJ2-3	few	.	CASTLGGGYDTQYF	TGTGCCAGCACCCTTGGTGGGGGTTACGATACGCAGTATTTT
TRBV6-2/TRBV6-3	TRBJ2-2	.	.	CASMLRTGELFF	TGTGCCAGCATGCTCCGCACCGGGGAGCTGTTTTTT
TRBV6-2/TRBV6-3	TRBJ2-1	.	.	CASSRPLGGSDNEQFF	TGTGCCAGCAGTCGCCCCCTCGGTGGGTCGGACAATGAGCAGTTCTTC
TRBV6-2/TRBV6-3	TRBJ2-2	many	.	CASSYSHTGELFF	TGTGCCAGCAGTTACTCGCACACCGGGGAGCTGTTTTTT
TRBV18	TRBJ2-7	few	.	CASSTNEDYEQYF	TGTGCCAGCTCGACGAACGAAGACTACGAGCAGTACTTC
TRBV20-1	TRBJ2-1	.	TRBD2	CSAQREGNEQFF	TGCAGTGCTCAGCGGGAGGGTAATGAGCAGTTCTTC
TRBV6-1	TRBJ2-7	many	.	CASSVRDNYEQYF	TGTGCCAGCAGTGTCCGGGACAACTACGAGCAGTACTTC
TRBV2	TRBJ1-1	.	.	CASSESWEGNTEAFF	TGTGCCAGCAGTGAAAGCTGGGAGGGGAACACTGAAGCTTTCTTT
TRBV2	TRBJ2-1	.	.	CASRVDWGSGFF	TGTGCCAGCAGGGTGGACTGGGGTTCAGGGTTCTTC
TRBV7-2	TRBJ2-7	many	.	CASSLARDRTWYEQYF	TGTGCCAGCAGCTTAGCGCGGGACCGCACATGGTACGAGCAGTACTTC
TRBV11-2	TRBJ2-7	few	.	CASSLGWAPGDEQYF	TGTGCCAGCAGCTTAGGGTGGGCCCCGGGGGACGAGCAGTACTTC
TRBV5-1	TRBJ1-1	few	.	CASSPGWSTEAFF	TGCGCCAGCAGCCCCGGGTGGAGCACTGAAGCTTTCTTT
TRBV9	TRBJ2-5	few	.	CASSASTGAETQYF	TGTGCCAGCAGCGCAAGCACGGGGGCAGAGACCCAGTACTTC